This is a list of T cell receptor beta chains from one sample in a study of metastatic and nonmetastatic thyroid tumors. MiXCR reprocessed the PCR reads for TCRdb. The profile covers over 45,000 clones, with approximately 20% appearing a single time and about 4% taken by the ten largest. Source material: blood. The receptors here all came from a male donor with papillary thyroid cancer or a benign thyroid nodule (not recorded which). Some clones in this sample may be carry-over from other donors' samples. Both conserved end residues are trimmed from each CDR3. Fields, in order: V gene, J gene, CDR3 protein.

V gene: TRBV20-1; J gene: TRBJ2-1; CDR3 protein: SARQGGLFYNEQF
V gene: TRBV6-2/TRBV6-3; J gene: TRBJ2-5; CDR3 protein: ASSYLQGGFDQETQY
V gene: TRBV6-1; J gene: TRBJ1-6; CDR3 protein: ASSATGGVGSPLH
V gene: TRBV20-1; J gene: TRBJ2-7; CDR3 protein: SARDGGLADSYEQY
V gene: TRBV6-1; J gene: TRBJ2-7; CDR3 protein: ASSESSGGIYEQY
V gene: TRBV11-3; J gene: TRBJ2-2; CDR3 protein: ASSLSGTVNTGELF
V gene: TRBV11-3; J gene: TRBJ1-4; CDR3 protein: ASSAQGRDEKLF
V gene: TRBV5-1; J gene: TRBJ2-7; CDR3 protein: ASRDGGVSYEQY
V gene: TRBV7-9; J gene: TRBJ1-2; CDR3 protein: ASSLAGTSTYGYA
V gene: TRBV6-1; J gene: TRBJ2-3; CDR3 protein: ASSEGRYTQY
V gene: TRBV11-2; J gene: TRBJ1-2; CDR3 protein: ASSLTLDRDTEIDGYT
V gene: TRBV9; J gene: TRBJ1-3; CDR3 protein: ASSLGPSGNTIY
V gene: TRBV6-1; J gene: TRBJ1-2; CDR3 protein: ASIRSSRDKASYT
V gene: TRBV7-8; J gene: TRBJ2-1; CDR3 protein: ASSLYRDREGNEQF
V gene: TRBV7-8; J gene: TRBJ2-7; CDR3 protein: ASSSETKEQY
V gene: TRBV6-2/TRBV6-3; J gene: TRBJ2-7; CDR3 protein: ASTTAYEQY
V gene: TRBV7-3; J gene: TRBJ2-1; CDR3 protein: ASRPKGGRSYNEQF
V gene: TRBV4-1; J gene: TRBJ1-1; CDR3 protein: ASSQDSATGRVTEAF
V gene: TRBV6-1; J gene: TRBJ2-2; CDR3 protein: ASNIGATGVTGELF
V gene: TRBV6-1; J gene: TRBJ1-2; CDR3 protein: ASREDGYT
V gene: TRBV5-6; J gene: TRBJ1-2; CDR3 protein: ASSLDGQGGTYGYT
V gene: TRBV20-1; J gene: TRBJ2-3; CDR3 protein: SARVRGLNTQY
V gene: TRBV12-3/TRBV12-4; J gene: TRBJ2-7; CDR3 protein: ASSLALGTIGPYEQY
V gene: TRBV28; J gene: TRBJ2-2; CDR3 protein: ASSVAGAGELF
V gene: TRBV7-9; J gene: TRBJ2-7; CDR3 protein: ASSKSSPSSYDQY
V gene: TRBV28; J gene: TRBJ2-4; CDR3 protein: ASSPRGLAKNIQY
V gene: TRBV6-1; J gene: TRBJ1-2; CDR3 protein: ASSDLPGTGGFGYT
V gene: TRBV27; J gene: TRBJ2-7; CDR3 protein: ASSLLLPYEQY
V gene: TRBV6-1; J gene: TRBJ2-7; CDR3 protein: ASRTSVGPSEQY